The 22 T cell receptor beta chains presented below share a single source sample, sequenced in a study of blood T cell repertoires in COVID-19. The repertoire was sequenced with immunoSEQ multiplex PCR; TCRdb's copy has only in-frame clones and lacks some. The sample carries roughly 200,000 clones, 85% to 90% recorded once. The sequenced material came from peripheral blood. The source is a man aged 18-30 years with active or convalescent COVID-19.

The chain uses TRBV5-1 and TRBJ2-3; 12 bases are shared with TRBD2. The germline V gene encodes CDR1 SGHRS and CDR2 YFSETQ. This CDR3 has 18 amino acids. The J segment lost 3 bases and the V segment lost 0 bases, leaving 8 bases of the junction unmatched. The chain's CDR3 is CASSLATSGRVGTDTQYF. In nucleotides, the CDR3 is TGCGCCAGCAGCTTGGCGACTAGCGGGAGAGTGGGGACAGATACGCAGTATTTT. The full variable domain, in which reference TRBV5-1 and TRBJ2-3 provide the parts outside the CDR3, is KAGVTQTPRYLIKTRGQQVTLSCSPISGHRSVSWYQQTPGQGLQFLFEYFSETQRNKGNFPGRFSGRQFSNSRSEMNVSTLELGDSALYLCASSLATSGRVGTDTQYFGPGTRLTVL.

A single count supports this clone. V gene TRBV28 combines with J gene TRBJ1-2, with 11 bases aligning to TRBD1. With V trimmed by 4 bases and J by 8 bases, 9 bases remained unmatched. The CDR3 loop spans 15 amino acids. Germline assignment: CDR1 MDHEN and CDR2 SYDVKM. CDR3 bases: TGTGCCAGCAGTTCTTACGGACAGGGGGCCCGCGGCTACACCTTC. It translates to CASSSYGQGARGYTF.

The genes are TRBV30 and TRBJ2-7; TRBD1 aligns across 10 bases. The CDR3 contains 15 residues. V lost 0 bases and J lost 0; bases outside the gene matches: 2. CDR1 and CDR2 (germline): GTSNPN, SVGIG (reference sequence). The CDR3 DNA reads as TGTGCCTGGAGTGTGGACAGGGGGTTCTCCTACGAGCAGTACTTC. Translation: CAWSVDRGFSYEQYF.

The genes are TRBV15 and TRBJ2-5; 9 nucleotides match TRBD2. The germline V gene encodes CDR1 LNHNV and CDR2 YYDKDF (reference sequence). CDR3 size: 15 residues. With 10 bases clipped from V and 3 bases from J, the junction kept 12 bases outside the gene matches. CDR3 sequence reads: CAIGAGGNIKETQYF. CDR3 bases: TGTGCCATTGGAGCGGGAGGAAACATTAAAGAGACCCAGTACTTC.

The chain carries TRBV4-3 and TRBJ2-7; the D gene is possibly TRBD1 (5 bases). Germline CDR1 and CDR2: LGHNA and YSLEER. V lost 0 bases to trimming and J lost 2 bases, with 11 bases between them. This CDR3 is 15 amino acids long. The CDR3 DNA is TGCGCCAGCAGCCAAGAGAGGTCCAGGGCCTACGAGCAGTACTTC. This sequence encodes CASSQERSRAYEQYF.

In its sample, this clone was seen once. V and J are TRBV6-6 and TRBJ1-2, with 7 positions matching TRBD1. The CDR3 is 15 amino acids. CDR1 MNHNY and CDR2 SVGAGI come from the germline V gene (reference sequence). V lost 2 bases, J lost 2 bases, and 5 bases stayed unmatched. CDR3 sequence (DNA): TGTGCCAGCAGTTACGGAGGACAGGAAAACTATGGCTACACCTTC. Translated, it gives CASSYGGQENYGYTF.

CDR3 region: CASSSRGTSGYEQYF. The CDR3 coding sequence is TGTGCCAGCAGCTCCCGAGGGACTAGCGGGTACGAGCAGTACTTC. This chain joins TRBV7-2 and TRBJ2-7; 12 bases are a match to TRBD2. Germline CDR1 is SGHTA and CDR2 is FQGNSA. Trimming removed 4 bases from V and 4 bases from J; junction bases left unmatched: 5. The CDR3 runs 15 residues. The variable domain in full, completed from reference TRBV7-2 and TRBJ2-7, reads GAGVSQSPSNKVTEKGKDVELRCDPISGHTALYWYRQSLGQGLEFLIYFQGNSAPDKSGLPSDRFSAERTGGSVSTLTIQRTQQEDSAVYLCASSSRGTSGYEQYFGPGTRLTVT.

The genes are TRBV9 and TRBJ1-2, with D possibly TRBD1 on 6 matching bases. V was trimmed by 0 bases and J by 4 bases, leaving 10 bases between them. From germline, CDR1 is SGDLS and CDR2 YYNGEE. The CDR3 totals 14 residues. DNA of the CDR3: TGTGCCAGCAGCGTAGGAACAGGGATCTATGGCTACACCTTC. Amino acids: CASSVGTGIYGYTF.

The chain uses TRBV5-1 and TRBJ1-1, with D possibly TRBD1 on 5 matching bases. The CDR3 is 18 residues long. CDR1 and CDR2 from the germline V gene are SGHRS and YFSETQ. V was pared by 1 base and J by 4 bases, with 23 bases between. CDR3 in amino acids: CASSLRGSVGEARTEAFF. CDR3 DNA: TGCGCCAGCAGCTTGAGGGGATCAGTGGGGGAGGCGCGCACTGAAGCTTTCTTT.

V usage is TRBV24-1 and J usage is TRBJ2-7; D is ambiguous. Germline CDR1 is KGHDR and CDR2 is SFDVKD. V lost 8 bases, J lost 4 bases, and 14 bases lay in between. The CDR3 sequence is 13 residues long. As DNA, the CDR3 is TGTGCCACCACCTCCTTCGTTCCTTACGAGCAGTACTTC. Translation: CATTSFVPYEQYF.

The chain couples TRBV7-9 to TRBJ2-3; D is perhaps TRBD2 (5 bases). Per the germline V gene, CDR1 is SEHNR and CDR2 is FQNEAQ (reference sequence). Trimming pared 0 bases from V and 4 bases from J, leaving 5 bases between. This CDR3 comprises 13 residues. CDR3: CASSLAGADTQYF. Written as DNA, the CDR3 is TGTGCCAGCAGCTTAGCCGGGGCAGATACGCAGTATTTT.

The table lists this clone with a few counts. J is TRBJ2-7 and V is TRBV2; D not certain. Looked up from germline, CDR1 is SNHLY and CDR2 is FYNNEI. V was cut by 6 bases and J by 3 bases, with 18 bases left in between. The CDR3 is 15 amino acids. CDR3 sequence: CASSELNGPFYEQYF. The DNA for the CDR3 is TGTGCCAGCAGCGAACTGAATGGGCCTTTCTACGAGCAGTACTTC.

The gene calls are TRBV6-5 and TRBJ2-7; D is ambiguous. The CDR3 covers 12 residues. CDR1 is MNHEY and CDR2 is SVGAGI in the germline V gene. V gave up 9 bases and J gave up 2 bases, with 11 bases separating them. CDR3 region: CASMTPPYEQYF. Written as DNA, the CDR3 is TGTGCCAGTATGACTCCCCCCTACGAGCAGTACTTC.

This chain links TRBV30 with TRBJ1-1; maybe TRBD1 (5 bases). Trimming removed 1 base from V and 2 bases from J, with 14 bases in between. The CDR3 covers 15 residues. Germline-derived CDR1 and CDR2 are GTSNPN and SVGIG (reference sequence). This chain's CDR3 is CAWSDPWRGNTEAFF. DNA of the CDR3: TGTGCCTGGAGTGACCCGTGGCGGGGCAACACTGAAGCTTTCTTT.

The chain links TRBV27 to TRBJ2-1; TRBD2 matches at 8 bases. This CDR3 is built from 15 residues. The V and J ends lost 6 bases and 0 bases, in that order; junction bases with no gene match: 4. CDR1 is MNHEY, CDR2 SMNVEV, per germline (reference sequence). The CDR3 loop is CASRREGHSYNEQFF. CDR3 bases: TGTGCCAGCAGACGGGAGGGCCACTCCTACAATGAGCAGTTCTTC.

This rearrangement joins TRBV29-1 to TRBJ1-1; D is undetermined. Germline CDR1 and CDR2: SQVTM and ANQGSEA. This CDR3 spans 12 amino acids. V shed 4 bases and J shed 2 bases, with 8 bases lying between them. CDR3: CSVASANTEAFF. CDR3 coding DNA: TGCAGCGTTGCCAGCGCAAACACTGAAGCTTTCTTT.

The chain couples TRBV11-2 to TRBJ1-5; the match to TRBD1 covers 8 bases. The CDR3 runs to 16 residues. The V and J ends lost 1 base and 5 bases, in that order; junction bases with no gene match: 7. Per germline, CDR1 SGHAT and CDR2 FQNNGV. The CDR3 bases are TGTGCCAGCAGCTTAGGCGCCGGGACAGGCTATCAGCCCCAGCATTTT. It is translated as CASSLGAGTGYQPQHF.

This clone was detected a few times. DNA of the CDR3: TGTGCCAGCAGTTCAACAGGGGTTGTTGGGAACGAGCAGTACTTC. It encodes CASSSTGVVGNEQYF. This chain joins TRBV7-3 and TRBJ2-7, with 7 bases lining up with TRBD1. The V segment lost 6 bases and the J segment 5 bases; nucleotides outside the gene matches: 13. This CDR3 comprises 15 residues. Per germline, CDR1 SGHTA and CDR2 FQGTGA.

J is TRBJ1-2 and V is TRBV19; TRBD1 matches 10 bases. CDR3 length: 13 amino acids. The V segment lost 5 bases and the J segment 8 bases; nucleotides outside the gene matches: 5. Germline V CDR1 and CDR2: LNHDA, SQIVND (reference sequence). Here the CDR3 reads CASSWGTGDGYTF. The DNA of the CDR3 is TGTGCCAGTAGTTGGGGGACAGGGGACGGCTACACCTTC. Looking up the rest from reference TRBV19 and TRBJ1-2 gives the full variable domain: DGGITQSPKYLFRKEGQNVTLSCEQNLNHDAMYWYRQDPGQGLRLIYYSQIVNDFQKGDIAEGYSVSREKKESFPLTVTSAQKNPTAFYLCASSWGTGDGYTFGSGTRLTVV.

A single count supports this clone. CDR3 amino acids: CASSPLRDSTPSSGNTIYF. The DNA for the CDR3 is TGTGCCAGCTCACCACTGAGGGACTCAACTCCGTCCTCTGGAAACACCATATATTTT. The chain links TRBV18 to TRBJ1-3, with a tentative D call TRBD1 (5 bases). The CDR3 totals 19 residues. The germline V gene encodes CDR1 KGHSH and CDR2 LQKENI. V was trimmed by 1 base and J by 0 bases, leaving 19 bases between them.

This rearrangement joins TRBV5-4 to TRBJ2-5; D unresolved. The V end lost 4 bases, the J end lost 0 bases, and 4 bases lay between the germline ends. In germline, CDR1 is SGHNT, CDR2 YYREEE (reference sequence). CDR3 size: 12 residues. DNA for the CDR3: TGTGCCAGCAGCCGGGACCAAGAGACCCAGTACTTC. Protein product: CASSRDQETQYF.

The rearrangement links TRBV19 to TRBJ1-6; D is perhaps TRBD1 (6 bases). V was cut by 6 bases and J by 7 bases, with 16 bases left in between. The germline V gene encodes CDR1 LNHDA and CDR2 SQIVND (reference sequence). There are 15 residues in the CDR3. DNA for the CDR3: TGTGCCAGTAGCCCCGTACAGGGTGGCAATTCACCCCTCCACTTT. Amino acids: CASSPVQGGNSPLHF.